Shown below are 8 T cell receptor beta chains from a single sample sequenced in a study of blood T cell repertoires in COVID-19. Profiled with immunoSEQ multiplex PCR; TCRdb holds only in-frame clones, not every one. The sample holds roughly 290,000 clones, around 81% seen once. The sample taken for sequencing was peripheral blood. These receptors originate from a woman between 45 and 60 years old with active or convalescent COVID-19.

V gene TRBV5-1 combines with J gene TRBJ1-1; maybe TRBD1 (6 bases). Germline values: CDR1 SGHRS, CDR2 YFSETQ. V lost 3 bases and J lost 0, with 15 bases in between. This CDR3 contains 16 residues. In nucleotides, the CDR3 is TGCGCCAGCAGCTCGAACCCACAGGGTTTGAACACTGAAGCTTTCTTT. Amino acids: CASSSNPQGLNTEAFF.

The V gene is TRBV3-1 (or the pseudogene TRBV3-2), the J gene TRBJ2-5; 12 bases are a match to TRBD2. With 4 bases clipped from V and 4 bases from J, the junction kept 10 bases outside the gene matches. In germline, CDR1 is LGHDT, CDR2 YNNKEL (reference sequence). This CDR3 comprises 17 residues. CDR3 sequence reads: CASSRTSGRPSGETQYF. The CDR3 DNA reads TGTGCCAGCAGCCGAACTAGCGGGAGGCCCTCGGGAGAGACCCAGTACTTC.

V and J are TRBV18 and TRBJ2-5; D remains unclear. Trimming cost V 3 bases and J 7 bases, with 6 bases left between them. Germline loops: CDR1 KGHSH, CDR2 LQKENI. The CDR3 spans 11 residues. The DNA of the CDR3 is TGTGCCAGCTCACCCTCGAGGACCCAGTACTTC. Amino acid sequence: CASSPSRTQYF.

The chain has TRBV2 and TRBJ1-5; D perhaps matches TRBD1 (6 bases). In germline, CDR1 is SNHLY, CDR2 FYNNEI. V was pared by 6 bases and J by 2 bases, with 11 bases between. This CDR3 has 14 amino acids. CDR3 loop: CASRARTGNQPQHF. DNA for the CDR3: TGTGCCAGCAGGGCTAGGACAGGCAATCAGCCCCAGCATTTT.

The J gene is TRBJ1-2, the V gene TRBV6-5, with D tentatively TRBD1 (6 bases). The CDR3 has 15 residues. The V end lost 1 base, the J end lost 6 bases, and 15 bases lay between the germline ends. CDR1 and CDR2 (germline): MNHEY, SVGAGI. CDR3 DNA: TGTGCCAGCAGTTACTACGCCACAGGGTCTGATGGCTACACCTTC. It encodes CASSYYATGSDGYTF.

CDR3 region: CASSPRVKTSGNTIYF. DNA of the CDR3: TGTGCCAGCAGCCCCCGGGTGAAAACCTCTGGAAACACCATATATTTT. This chain joins TRBV7-9 and TRBJ1-3; D is ambiguous. The germline V and J ends were trimmed by 5 bases and 0 bases, with 14 bases remaining between them. CDR1 is SEHNR and CDR2 is FQNEAQ in the germline V gene (reference sequence). The CDR3 loop spans 16 amino acids. The full variable domain, with the rest looked up from reference TRBV7-9 and TRBJ1-3, is DTGVSQNPRHKITKRGQNVTFRCDPISEHNRLYWYRQTLGQGPEFLTYFQNEAQLEKSRLLSDRFSAERPKGSFSTLEIQRTEQGDSAMYLCASSPRVKTSGNTIYFGEGSWLTVV.

The chain has TRBV28 and TRBJ1-6; 7 nucleotides line up with TRBD1. Germline V lookup: CDR1 MDHEN, CDR2 SYDVKM. This CDR3 spans 17 amino acids. With 2 bases clipped from V and 2 bases from J, the junction kept 6 bases outside the gene matches. CDR3 residues: CASSLLDRVPYNSPLHF. CDR3 coding DNA: TGTGCCAGCAGTTTACTAGACAGGGTGCCCTATAATTCACCCCTCCACTTT.

The V and J genes are TRBV6-5 and TRBJ1-2; possible D gene TRBD1, 6 bases. Germline CDR1 reads MNHEY; CDR2 reads SVGAGI. The CDR3 has 13 amino acids. The V end lost 6 bases, the J end lost 2 bases, and 10 bases lay between the germline ends. The CDR3 nucleotides read TGTGCCAGCAGGCGGACAGAGAACTATGGCTACACCTTC. It codes for CASRRTENYGYTF.